The 19 T cell receptor beta chains reported below all come from one sample, sequenced in a study of vaccination and CD4 T cells after COVID-19. This sample's treatment: 10-day PBMC culture with coronavirus spike peptide pools or control peptides (ViraFEST assay). Their target antigens are unknown. CD4+ T cells that had been cultured provided DNA sequenced with the Oncomine TCR Beta short-read assay. TCRdb recomputed calls from the PCR reads with MiXCR, one row per CDR3 protein. The sample lists around 7,700 distinct CDR3 sequences, 60% to 70% occurring once. The sequencing sample was made of CD4+ T cells from blood, cultured in vitro. Source of these receptors: a human donor who had recovered from COVID-19.

V gene TRBV6-5 combines with J gene TRBJ2-1; a weak D match, TRBD1 (6 bases). V lost 0 bases, J lost 7 bases, and 22 bases lay in between. The CDR3 covers 18 residues. Germline V gene sequence: CDR1 MNHEY, CDR2 SVGAGI. CDR3: CASSYSISRGGRGNEQFF. Written as DNA, the CDR3 is TGTGCCAGCAGTTACTCGATATCTCGGGGCGGCAGGGGAAATGAGCAGTTCTTC.

The chain couples TRBV30 to TRBJ2-7; D could derive from TRBD1 or TRBD2 (6 bases each). V was trimmed by 3 bases and J by 7 bases, leaving 16 bases between them. The CDR3 is 13 residues long. Germline V lookup: CDR1 GTSNPN, CDR2 SVGIG (reference sequence). The CDR3 loop reads CAWSPGVRGEQYF. The CDR3 DNA sequence: TGTGCCTGGAGCCCAGGGGTCCGGGGGGAGCAGTACTTC. The full variable domain, completed using reference TRBV30 and TRBJ2-7, is SQTIHQWPATLVQPVGSPLSLECTVEGTSNPNLYWYRQAAGRGLQLLFYSVGIGQISSEVPQNLSASRPQDRQFILSSKKLLLSDSGFYLCAWSPGVRGEQYFGPGTRLTVT.

The V and J genes are TRBV20-1 and TRBJ2-3, with 9 nucleotides matching TRBD2. The CDR3 is 15 amino acids. The trim removed 2 bases at V and 3 bases at J, leaving 6 bases unmatched. CDR1 and CDR2 (germline): DFQATT, SNEGSKA (reference sequence). The CDR3 nucleotides read TGCAGTGCTAGAATAGGACTAGCGCGGACAGATACGCAGTATTTT. Protein: CSARIGLARTDTQYF.

This clonotype was observed a few times. The V gene is TRBV2, the J gene TRBJ2-7; no clear D. The ends were cut back, 1 base at V and 3 bases at J, with 1 base in the middle. There are 11 residues in the CDR3. The germline V gene has CDR1 SNHLY and CDR2 FYNNEI. DNA of the CDR3: TGTGCCAGCAGTGAAGTCTACGAGCAGTACTTC. Encoded protein: CASSEVYEQYF.

The gene calls are TRBV6-2 or TRBV6-3 and TRBJ2-1; maybe TRBD2 (6 bases). The V and J ends lost 5 bases and 8 bases respectively, with 22 bases between them. The CDR3 covers 16 residues. The germline CDR1 and CDR2 sequences are MNHEY and SVGEGT. Here the CDR3 DNA reads TGTGCCAGCAGTCCGCGGGACCGTGGTGGTATGGATGAGCAGTTCTTC. Protein: CASSPRDRGGMDEQFF.

This chain links TRBV4-2 with TRBJ2-2, with 7 bases lining up with TRBD2. CDR1 is LGHNA, CDR2 YNFKEQ, per germline. V trimming: 1 base; J trimming: 6 bases; junction bases outside the gene matches: 2. The CDR3 is made up of 14 amino acids. The CDR3 spells CASSQGAGAGELFF. CDR3 bases: TGTGCCAGCAGCCAAGGGGCGGGGGCCGGGGAGCTGTTTTTT.

The chain employs TRBV7-2 and TRBJ2-1; 10 bases agree with TRBD1. Germline-derived CDR1 and CDR2 are SGHTA and FQGNSA. This CDR3 contains 15 residues. J was trimmed by 10 bases and V by 4 bases; bases with no gene match: 10. The CDR3: CASSYSGTGALEQFF. In DNA, the CDR3 is TGTGCCAGCAGCTACTCCGGGACAGGGGCGTTAGAGCAGTTCTTC.

This clonotype was seen more than once but under ten times. The chain links TRBV29-1 to TRBJ1-2; 8 bases match TRBD1. CDR1 SQVTM and CDR2 ANQGSEA come from the germline V gene. The CDR3 extends over 17 amino acids. Trimming took 1 base from V and 2 from J; bases not matched to a gene: 12. CDR3 in DNA: TGCAGCGTTGAAGGCAGGGGCAGGGGGCGAGGGAACTATGGCTACACCTTC. Translated, it gives CSVEGRGRGRGNYGYTF.

The V gene is TRBV29-1, the J gene TRBJ2-3; 15 nucleotides agree with TRBD2. V trimming: 3 bases; J trimming: 0 bases; junction bases outside the gene matches: 10. CDR3 size: 19 residues. CDR1 and CDR2 from the germline V gene are SQVTM and ANQGSEA. CDR3 nucleotide sequence: TGCAGCGTTGATCCGGGACTAGCGGGGGGCGACTCTAGCACAGATACGCAGTATTTT. This translates into CSVDPGLAGGDSSTDTQYF.

Judged by abundance, this clonotype is large (0.1 to 1%). The chain uses TRBV7-2 and TRBJ1-1; TRBD1 matches at 7 bases. CDR1 SGHTA and CDR2 FQGNSA come from the germline V gene. The length of the CDR3 is 15 residues. The ends lost 7 bases at V and 6 bases at J; junction bases unmatched: 14. CDR3 in amino acids: CASMRRQGGGSEAFF. The CDR3 nucleotides are TGTGCCAGCATGCGTAGACAGGGAGGGGGATCTGAAGCTTTCTTT.

The V gene is TRBV20-1, the J gene TRBJ2-7; D not resolved. This CDR3 comprises 12 residues. Germline V lookup: CDR1 DFQATT, CDR2 SNEGSKA (reference sequence). Trimming took 4 bases from V and 0 from J, leaving 7 bases between them. CDR3 in DNA: TGCAGTGCTAACCAAGCCTCCTACGAGCAGTACTTC. Its protein product is CSANQASYEQYF.

The rearrangement links TRBV15 to TRBJ2-1; the match to TRBD2 covers 11 bases. From germline, CDR1 is LNHNV and CDR2 YYDKDF (reference sequence). With 0 bases clipped from V and 7 bases from J, the junction kept 8 bases outside the gene matches. CDR3 length: 17 amino acids. Written as DNA, the CDR3 is TGTGCCACCAGCAGAGATTTTGGGACTAGCGGAAAGAATGAGCAGTTCTTC. Its translation is CATSRDFGTSGKNEQFF.

This chain links TRBV24-1 with TRBJ1-5; D uncertain. V shed 0 bases and J shed 2 bases, with 4 bases lying between them. Germline CDR1 KGHDR, CDR2 SFDVKD. The CDR3 runs to 14 residues. The CDR3 here is CATSDLEGNQPQHF. CDR3 sequence (DNA): TGTGCCACCAGTGATTTGGAGGGCAATCAGCCCCAGCATTTT.

The rearrangement links TRBV20-1 to TRBJ2-1; D is undetermined. This CDR3 contains 16 residues. Trimming stripped 5 bases from V and 2 bases from J, with 19 bases between. Per the germline V gene, CDR1 is DFQATT and CDR2 is SNEGSKA (reference sequence). The CDR3 DNA is TGCAGTGCTTTTGAAGTGTATGGGATAACCTACAATGAGCAGTTCTTC. Its protein is CSAFEVYGITYNEQFF.

This rearrangement joins TRBV20-1 to TRBJ2-3; a weak D match, TRBD2 (5 bases). The CDR3 consists of 14 residues. Trimming cost V 3 bases and J 2 bases, with 12 bases left between them. Germline lookup yields CDR1 DFQATT and CDR2 SNEGSKA (reference sequence). As DNA, the CDR3 is TGCAGTGCTAGTGCTACGGGATCCACAGATACGCAGTATTTT. Residues: CSASATGSTDTQYF.

This clonotype was counted a few times. V and J are TRBV7-9 and TRBJ1-6, with D unresolved. Deletions cut 1 base from V and 9 bases from J, with 7 bases between. CDR1 is SEHNR, CDR2 FQNEAQ, per germline (reference sequence). CDR3 length equals 13 residues. The CDR3 region is CASSLGQTSPLHF. The CDR3 nucleotides read TGTGCCAGCAGCTTAGGTCAGACTTCACCCCTCCACTTT.

This clonotype was seen once. This sequence joins TRBV20-1 and TRBJ1-2; TRBD1 aligns across 11 bases. The V gene end was trimmed by 6 bases and the J gene end by 8 bases; junction bases not matched to a gene: 5. Germline lookup yields CDR1 DFQATT and CDR2 SNEGSKA (reference sequence). The length of the CDR3 is 12 residues. The CDR3 DNA sequence: TGCAGTGCACCGGACAGGGGGCACGGCTACACCTTC. Translation: CSAPDRGHGYTF.

The rearrangement links TRBV7-8 to TRBJ2-7; 7 bases line up with TRBD2. CDR1 and CDR2 (germline): SGHVS, FQNEAQ. Trimming at V came to 5 bases and at J to 2 bases, leaving 3 bases not matched to a gene. The CDR3 spans 13 residues. CDR3 sequence: CASSALAAYEQYF. The CDR3 DNA sequence: TGTGCCAGCAGCGCCCTAGCGGCCTACGAGCAGTACTTC.

The rearrangement links TRBV7-9 to TRBJ2-1, with 8 bases that match TRBD2. Trimming cost V 5 bases and J 9 bases; bases outside gene matches: 9. This CDR3 contains 14 residues. Germline CDR1 reads SEHNR; CDR2 reads FQNEAQ (reference sequence). DNA of the CDR3: TGTGCCAGCAGCCACCTCCGGGCGGGAGGTGAGCAGTTCTTC. Its protein is CASSHLRAGGEQFF. The complete variable domain, with remaining parts taken from reference TRBV7-9 and TRBJ2-1, reads DTGVSQNPRHKITKRGQNVTFRCDPISEHNRLYWYRQTLGQGPEFLTYFQNEAQLEKSRLLSDRFSAERPKGSFSTLEIQRTEQGDSAMYLCASSHLRAGGEQFFGPGTRLTVL.